Following are 23 T cell receptor beta chains from one sample sequenced in a study of vaccination effects on CD4 cells after COVID-19. The data were produced by immunoSEQ multiplex PCR, yet TCRdb's version contains in-frame clones alone and is incomplete. Of about 22,000 clones listed, around 69% were seen once; the top ten hold roughly 15%. Viral peptide pools were used in the ViraFEST assay to expand antigen-specific CD4+ T cells, and sequencing came afterward. When around 10 days of culture had elapsed, CD4+ T cells were isolated. PCR confirmed that the person was infected with SARS-CoV-2 between March and December 2020. Which antigens these TCRs recognize remains unknown. The sample was CD4+ T cells from PBMCs cultured with SARS-CoV-2 spike peptides, taken before COVID-19 vaccination. Receptors originate from a human donor who had a prior SARS-CoV-2 infection.

The chain carries TRBV4-2 and TRBJ2-7; unclear D gene. This CDR3 has 16 amino acids. Germline V gene lookup returns CDR1 LGHNA and CDR2 YNFKEQ. Trimming shortened V by 1 base and J by 4 bases, and 17 bases separated the two germline ends. The CDR3 DNA sequence: TGTGCCAGCAGCCAAGTTACCGGCCTAGAAATTTACGAGCAGTACTTC. It yields the protein CASSQVTGLEIYEQYF.

This chain links TRBV7-6 with TRBJ2-2, with 8 nucleotides matching TRBD2. Germline CDR1 reads SGHVS; CDR2 reads FNYEAQ. The trim removed 2 bases at V and 6 bases at J, leaving 8 bases unmatched. This CDR3 has 16 residues. Here the CDR3 DNA reads TGTGCCAGCAGCTTATCTGGAGGAGCGGGAGCCGGGGAGCTGTTTTTT. Translation: CASSLSGGAGAGELFF.

The chain is built from TRBV6-5 and TRBJ1-5, with D hard to call. The CDR3 is made up of 14 amino acids. CDR1 is MNHEY and CDR2 is SVGAGI in the germline V gene. V was trimmed by 6 bases and J by 1 base, leaving 10 bases between them. Here the CDR3 DNA reads TGTGCCAGCAGGGTGGCCGGGAGCAATCAGCCCCAGCATTTT. Amino acids: CASRVAGSNQPQHF.

This rearrangement joins TRBV9 to TRBJ2-1, with D perhaps TRBD1 (5 bases). CDR3 length: 14 amino acids. Germline V gives CDR1 SGDLS, CDR2 YYNGEE. V was clipped by 3 bases and J by 6 bases, with 13 bases between them. The CDR3 DNA is TGTGCCAGCAGCGCGGACATTGGGGTCAATGAGCAGTTCTTC. It codes for CASSADIGVNEQFF.

This clone has more than one count but fewer than ten. The chain recombines TRBV7-2 with TRBJ2-1, with TRBD2 identical over 9 bases. The germline gives CDR1 SGHTA, CDR2 FQGNSA. V was clipped by 5 bases and J by 6 bases; unmatched bases: 8. The CDR3 covers 15 residues. In DNA, the CDR3 is TGTGCCAGCAGCGCCGGGACTAGCCGTCTCAATGAGCAGTTCTTC. Protein sequence: CASSAGTSRLNEQFF.

The chain uses TRBV5-6 and TRBJ1-2, with D tentatively TRBD1 (5 bases). V gave up 5 bases and J gave up 2 bases, with 13 bases separating them. The germline V gene encodes CDR1 SGHDT and CDR2 YYEEEE. The CDR3 spans 14 residues. CDR3: CASSMTGGNYGYTF. The CDR3 DNA follows: TGTGCCAGCAGTATGACCGGGGGAAACTATGGCTACACCTTC.

The chain is built from TRBV27 and TRBJ2-7; tentatively, D is TRBD1 or TRBD2 (6 bases each). The CDR3 covers 15 residues. Trimming removed 6 bases from V and 4 bases from J, with 19 bases in between. Germline V gene data show CDR1 as MNHEY and CDR2 as SMNVEV (reference sequence). CDR3 sequence reads: CASSPGARSLYEQYF. The CDR3 DNA reads as TGTGCCAGCAGCCCGGGGGCCCGGTCCCTATACGAGCAGTACTTC.

The rearrangement uses TRBV7-2 and TRBJ1-1; 7 bases are a match to TRBD1. The CDR3 spans 13 residues. Unmatched junction bases numbered 2, after V lost 5 bases and J lost 2 bases. CDR1 and CDR2 (germline): SGHTA, FQGNSA. CDR3 region: CASSRQGNTEAFF. The CDR3 coding sequence is TGTGCCAGCAGCCGACAGGGAAACACTGAAGCTTTCTTT.

The chain employs TRBV27 and TRBJ2-1; 9 positions match TRBD2. With 8 bases clipped from V and 5 bases from J, the junction kept 7 bases outside the gene matches. Germline V gene lookup returns CDR1 MNHEY and CDR2 SMNVEV (reference sequence). The CDR3 has 14 residues. The CDR3 region has the DNA TGTGCCAGCCGGCATCGACTAGCGGACAATGAGCAGTTCTTC. Translated: CASRHRLADNEQFF.

The V and J genes are TRBV6-5 and TRBJ2-1; no clear D gene. CDR1 and CDR2 from the germline V gene are MNHEY and SVGAGI. CDR3 length: 11 residues. V gave up 8 bases and J gave up 8 bases, with 10 bases separating them. The CDR3 spells CASGLLYEQFF. CDR3 nucleotide sequence: TGTGCCAGCGGTCTACTCTATGAGCAGTTCTTC.

A few counts support this clone. This chain joins TRBV9 and TRBJ1-6, with 7 positions matching TRBD1. With V trimmed by 4 bases and J by 4 bases, 2 bases remained unmatched. CDR1 and CDR2 from the germline V gene are SGDLS and YYNGEE. This CDR3 comprises 14 residues. The CDR3 loop reads CASSSTGYNSPLHF. DNA for the CDR3: TGTGCCAGCAGCTCGACAGGGTATAATTCACCCCTCCACTTT.

The chain joins TRBV4-2 to TRBJ1-6; 8 bases map to TRBD1. V was clipped by 3 bases and J by 10 bases; unmatched bases: 8. The germline V gene has CDR1 LGHNA and CDR2 YNFKEQ. The CDR3 contains 15 residues. The CDR3 DNA is TGTGCCAGCAGCCAGGACAGGGAGAGGAGATCACCCCTCCACTTT. It codes for CASSQDRERRSPLHF.

V is TRBV6-6 and J is TRBJ2-1, with D unresolved. The CDR3 totals 13 residues. Germline V gene data show CDR1 as MNHNY and CDR2 as SVGAGI (reference sequence). V shed 0 bases and J shed 4 bases, with 4 bases lying between them. CDR3 bases: TGTGCCAGCAGTTACTCATGGTACAATGAGCAGTTCTTC. This encodes CASSYSWYNEQFF.

The rearrangement uses TRBV27 and TRBJ1-1; tentatively, D is TRBD1 (5 bases). Trimming left V 4 bases short and J 4 bases short, with 22 bases between. The V gene's germline CDR1 is MNHEY and CDR2 SMNVEV (reference sequence). CDR3 length: 17 amino acids. As DNA, the CDR3 is TGTGCCAGCAGTTCGTACGGGGGTACTGGGCAGGCCACTGAAGCTTTCTTT. It translates to CASSSYGGTGQATEAFF.

The chain links TRBV20-1 to TRBJ2-7, with D uncertain. V was shortened by 5 bases and J by 4 bases, with 9 bases between the two germline ends. CDR1 DFQATT and CDR2 SNEGSKA come from the germline V gene (reference sequence). The CDR3 extends over 11 amino acids. The CDR3 DNA reads TGCAGTGCTGGTAGTCCTTACGAGCAGTACTTC. Its protein is CSAGSPYEQYF.

The CDR3 sequence: CASSKGLAGVRLQETQYF. The DNA for the CDR3 is TGCGCCAGCAGCAAAGGACTAGCGGGAGTGAGGTTGCAAGAGACCCAGTACTTC. This chain uses TRBV5-1 with TRBJ2-5; 13 bases are shared with TRBD2. The CDR3 loop spans 18 amino acids. Trimming cost V 4 bases and J 2 bases; bases outside gene matches: 11. CDR1 is SGHRS, CDR2 YFSETQ, per germline.

The rearrangement uses TRBV5-1 and TRBJ2-7, with 8 bases lining up with TRBD2. This CDR3 contains 16 residues. Trimming removed 4 bases from V and 0 bases from J; junction bases left unmatched: 9. Germline V gene data show CDR1 as SGHRS and CDR2 as YFSETQ. The CDR3 nucleotides are TGCGCCAGCAGCCTGACCTCTAGCGGGTTCTCCTACGAGCAGTACTTC. Its translation is CASSLTSSGFSYEQYF.

V usage is TRBV7-2 and J usage is TRBJ2-3, with 9 bases lining up with TRBD2. The V gene's germline CDR1 is SGHTA and CDR2 FQGNSA. Germline trimming cut 2 bases from V and 1 base from J; bases unmatched to any gene: 1. This CDR3 is built from 15 residues. This CDR3 reads CASSLLAGGTDTQYF. The DNA of the CDR3 is TGTGCCAGCAGCTTATTAGCGGGGGGCACAGATACGCAGTATTTT.

This clone was detected only once. The chain couples TRBV6-1 to TRBJ2-5; the D is unclear. This CDR3 comprises 13 residues. V dropped 7 bases and J dropped 2 bases, with 11 bases sitting between them. Germline V gene data show CDR1 as MNHNS and CDR2 as SASEGT. CDR3: CASKGLAQETQYF. CDR3 nucleotides: TGTGCCAGCAAAGGTCTGGCTCAAGAGACCCAGTACTTC.

This sequence joins TRBV19 and TRBJ2-5, with 7 bases identical to TRBD1. J gave up 3 bases and V 3 bases, and 4 bases lay outside the gene matches. The CDR3 totals 14 residues. The germline V gene encodes CDR1 LNHDA and CDR2 SQIVND (reference sequence). DNA for the CDR3: TGTGCCAGTAGTATTAACAGGGGAGAAGAGACCCAGTACTTC. Encoded protein: CASSINRGEETQYF.

The rearrangement uses TRBV5-4 and TRBJ2-7; D tentatively fits TRBD1 or TRBD2 (5 bases each). This CDR3 has 14 residues. Germline assignment: CDR1 SGHNT and CDR2 YYREEE (reference sequence). V lost 2 bases, J lost 5 bases, and 14 bases lay in between. The CDR3 DNA reads TGTGCCAGCAGCTTAACCGGGGCCGTAAACGAGCAGTACTTC. This gives the protein CASSLTGAVNEQYF.

This rearrangement joins TRBV11-3 to TRBJ1-5; no definite D call. V shed 1 base and J shed 5 bases, with 6 bases lying between them. The germline V gene encodes CDR1 SGHNT and CDR2 YENEEA. There are 13 residues in the CDR3. The CDR3 protein is CASSLVWDQPQHF. The CDR3 coding sequence is TGTGCCAGCAGCTTAGTTTGGGATCAGCCCCAGCATTTT. Combining the CDR3 with reference TRBV11-3 and TRBJ1-5 gives the whole variable domain EAGVVQSPRYKIIEKKQPVAFWCNPISGHNTLYWYLQNLGQGPELLIRYENEEAVDDSQLPKDRFSAERLKGVDSTLKIQPAELGDSAVYLCASSLVWDQPQHFGDGTRLSIL.

The chain combines TRBV5-6 with TRBJ2-1; TRBD2 aligns across 10 bases. This CDR3 comprises 16 residues. Trimming cost V 4 bases and J 2 bases; bases outside gene matches: 6. Germline V gene sequence: CDR1 SGHDT, CDR2 YYEEEE. CDR3 loop: CASSHSGTSAYNEQFF. The CDR3 coding sequence is TGTGCCAGCAGCCATTCCGGGACTAGCGCCTACAATGAGCAGTTCTTC. Based on the CDR3 plus reference TRBV5-6 and TRBJ2-1, the full variable domain is DAGVTQSPTHLIKTRGQQVTLRCSPKSGHDTVSWYQQALGQGPQFIFQYYEEEERQRGNFPDRFSGHQFPNYSSELNVNALLLGDSALYLCASSHSGTSAYNEQFFGPGTRLTVL.